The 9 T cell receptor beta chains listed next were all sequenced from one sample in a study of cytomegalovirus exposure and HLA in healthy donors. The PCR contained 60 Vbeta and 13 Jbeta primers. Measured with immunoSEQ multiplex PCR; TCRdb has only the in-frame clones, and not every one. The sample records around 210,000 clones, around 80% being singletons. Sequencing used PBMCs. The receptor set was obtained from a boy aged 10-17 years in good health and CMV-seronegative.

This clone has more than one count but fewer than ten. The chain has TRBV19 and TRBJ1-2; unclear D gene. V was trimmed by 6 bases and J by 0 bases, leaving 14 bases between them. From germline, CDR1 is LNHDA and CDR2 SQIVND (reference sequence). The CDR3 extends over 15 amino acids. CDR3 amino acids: CASRGRRSANYGYTF. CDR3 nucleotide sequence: TGTGCCAGTAGGGGGAGAAGGAGTGCTAACTATGGCTACACCTTC.

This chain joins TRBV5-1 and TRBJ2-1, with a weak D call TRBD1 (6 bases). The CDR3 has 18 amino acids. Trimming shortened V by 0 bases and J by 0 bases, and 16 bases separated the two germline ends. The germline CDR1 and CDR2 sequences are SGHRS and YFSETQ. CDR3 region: CASSLGGRSSSSYNEQFF. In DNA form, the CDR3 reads TGCGCCAGCAGCTTGGGGGGGCGTTCGAGCAGCTCCTACAATGAGCAGTTCTTC.

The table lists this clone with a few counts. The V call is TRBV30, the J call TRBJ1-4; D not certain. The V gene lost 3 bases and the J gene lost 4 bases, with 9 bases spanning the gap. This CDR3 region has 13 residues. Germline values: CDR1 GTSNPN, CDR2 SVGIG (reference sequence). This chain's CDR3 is CAWSDNFNEKLFF. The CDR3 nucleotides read TGTGCCTGGAGCGATAACTTTAATGAAAAACTGTTTTTT.

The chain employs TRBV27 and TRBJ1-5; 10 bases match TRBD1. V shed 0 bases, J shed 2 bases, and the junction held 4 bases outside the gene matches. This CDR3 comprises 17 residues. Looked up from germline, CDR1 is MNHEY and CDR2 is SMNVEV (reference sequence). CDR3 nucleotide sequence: TGTGCCAGCAGTTTATCCTTCGGGACAGGGGGCAATCAGCCCCAGCATTTT. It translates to CASSLSFGTGGNQPQHF.

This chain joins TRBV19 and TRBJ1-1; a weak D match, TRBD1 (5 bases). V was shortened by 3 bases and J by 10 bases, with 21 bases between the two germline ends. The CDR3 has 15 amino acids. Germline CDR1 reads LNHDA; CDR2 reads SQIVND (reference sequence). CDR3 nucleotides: TGTGCCAGTAGTATGGTGGCAGGACCGTCAGGGATAGCTTTCTTT. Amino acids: CASSMVAGPSGIAFF.

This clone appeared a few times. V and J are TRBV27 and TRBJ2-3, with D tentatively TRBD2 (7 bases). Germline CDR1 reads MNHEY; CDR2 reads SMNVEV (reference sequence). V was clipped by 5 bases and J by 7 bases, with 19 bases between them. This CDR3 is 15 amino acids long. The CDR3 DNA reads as TGTGCCAGCAGTCCAGTCGGGGGGCCGTTTCATACGCAGTATTTT. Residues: CASSPVGGPFHTQYF.

Here the CDR3 reads CASRLVAGGIYEQYF. The CDR3 nucleotides read TGTGCCAGCAGACTCGTAGCGGGGGGAATTTACGAGCAGTACTTC. The chain joins TRBV4-2 to TRBJ2-7; TRBD2 matches 10 bases. Germline V gives CDR1 LGHNA, CDR2 YNFKEQ. V was pared by 6 bases and J by 4 bases, with 9 bases of the junction left unmatched. The CDR3 sequence is 15 residues long.

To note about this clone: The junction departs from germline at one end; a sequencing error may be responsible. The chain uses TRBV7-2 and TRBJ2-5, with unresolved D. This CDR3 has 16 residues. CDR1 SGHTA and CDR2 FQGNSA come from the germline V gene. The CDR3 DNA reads TGTGCCAGCAGCTTACGACCGGCGGCCCACCAGGAGACCCAGTACTTC. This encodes CASSLRPAAHQETQYF.

The CDR3 DNA reads TGTGCCAGCAGCTTAGAGGCGACAGGCACGTGGCCCTACAATGAGCAGTTCTTC. As protein: CASSLEATGTWPYNEQFF. The V and J genes are TRBV5-6 and TRBJ2-1; D is perhaps TRBD1 (6 bases). Per germline, CDR1 SGHDT and CDR2 YYEEEE. The CDR3 is 18 amino acids. Deletions cut 2 bases from V and 2 bases from J, with 20 bases between. Full variable domain (rest looked up from reference TRBV5-6 and TRBJ2-1): DAGVTQSPTHLIKTRGQQVTLRCSPKSGHDTVSWYQQALGQGPQFIFQYYEEEERQRGNFPDRFSGHQFPNYSSELNVNALLLGDSALYLCASSLEATGTWPYNEQFFGPGTRLTVL.